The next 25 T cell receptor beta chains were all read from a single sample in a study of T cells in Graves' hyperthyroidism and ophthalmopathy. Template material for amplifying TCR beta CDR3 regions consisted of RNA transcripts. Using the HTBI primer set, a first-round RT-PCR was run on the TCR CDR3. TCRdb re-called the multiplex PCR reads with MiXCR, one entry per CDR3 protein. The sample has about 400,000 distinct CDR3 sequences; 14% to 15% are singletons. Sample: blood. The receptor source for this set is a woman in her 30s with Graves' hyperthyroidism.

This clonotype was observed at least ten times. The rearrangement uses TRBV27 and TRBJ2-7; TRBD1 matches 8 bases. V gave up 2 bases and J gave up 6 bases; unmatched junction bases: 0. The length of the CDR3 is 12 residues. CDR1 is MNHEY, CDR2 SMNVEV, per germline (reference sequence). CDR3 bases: TGTGCCAGCAGTTTAGGACAGGGCGAGCAGTACTTC. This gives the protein CASSLGQGEQYF.

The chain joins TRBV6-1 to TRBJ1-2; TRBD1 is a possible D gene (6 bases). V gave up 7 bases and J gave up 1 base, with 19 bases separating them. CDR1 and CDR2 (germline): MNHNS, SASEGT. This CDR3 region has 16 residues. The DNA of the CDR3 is TGTGCCAGCACCCTCCGGACAGCCCTATTTAACTATGGCTACACCTTC. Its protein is CASTLRTALFNYGYTF.

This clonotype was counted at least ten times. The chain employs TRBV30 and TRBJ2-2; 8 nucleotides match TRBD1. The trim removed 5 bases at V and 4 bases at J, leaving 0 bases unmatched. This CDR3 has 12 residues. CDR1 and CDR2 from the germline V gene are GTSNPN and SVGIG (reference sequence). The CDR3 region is CAWGTGTGELFF. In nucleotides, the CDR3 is TGTGCCTGGGGGACAGGCACCGGGGAGCTGTTTTTT.

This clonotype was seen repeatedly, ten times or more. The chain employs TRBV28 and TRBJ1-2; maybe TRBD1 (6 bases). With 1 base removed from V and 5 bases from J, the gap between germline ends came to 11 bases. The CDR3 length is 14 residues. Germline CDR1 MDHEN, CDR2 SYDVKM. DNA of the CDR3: TGTGCCAGCAGTTTATCACTACAGGGATATGGCTACACCTTC. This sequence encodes CASSLSLQGYGYTF.

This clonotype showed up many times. The CDR3 DNA reads as TGTGCCAGCAGTCCCCCCGAAGGCGAGCAGTACTTC. Its protein product is CASSPPEGEQYF. The chain carries TRBV6-1 and TRBJ2-7; D remains ambiguous. The CDR3 totals 12 residues. The ends were cut back, 5 bases at V and 6 bases at J, with 11 bases in the middle. The V gene's germline CDR1 is MNHNS and CDR2 SASEGT.

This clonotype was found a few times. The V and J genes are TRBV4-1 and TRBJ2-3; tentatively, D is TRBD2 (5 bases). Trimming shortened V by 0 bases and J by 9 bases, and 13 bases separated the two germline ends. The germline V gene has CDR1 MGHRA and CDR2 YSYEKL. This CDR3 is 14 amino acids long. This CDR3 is CASSQDEAGRTQYF. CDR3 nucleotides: TGCGCCAGCAGCCAAGATGAGGCGGGCAGGACGCAGTATTTT.

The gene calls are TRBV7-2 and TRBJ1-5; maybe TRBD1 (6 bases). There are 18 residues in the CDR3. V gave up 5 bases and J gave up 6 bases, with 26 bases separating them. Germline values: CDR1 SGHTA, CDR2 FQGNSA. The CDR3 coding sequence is TGTGCCAGCAGCCCAATACCTTTCGACAGGATGAGGCTTCAGCCCCAGCATTTT. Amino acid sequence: CASSPIPFDRMRLQPQHF.

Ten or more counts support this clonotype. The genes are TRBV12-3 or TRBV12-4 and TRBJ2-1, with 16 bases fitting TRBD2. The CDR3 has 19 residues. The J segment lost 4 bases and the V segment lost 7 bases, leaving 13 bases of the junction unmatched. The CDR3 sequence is CASTMGLAGGSSGYNEQFF. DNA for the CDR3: TGTGCCAGCACCATGGGACTAGCGGGAGGGTCCAGCGGGTACAATGAGCAGTTCTTC.

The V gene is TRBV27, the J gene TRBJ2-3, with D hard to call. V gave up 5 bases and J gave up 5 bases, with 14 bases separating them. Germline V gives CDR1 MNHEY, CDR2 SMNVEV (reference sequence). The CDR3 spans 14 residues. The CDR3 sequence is CASSPSGMEDTQYF. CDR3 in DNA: TGTGCCAGCAGTCCTAGTGGGATGGAAGATACGCAGTATTTT.

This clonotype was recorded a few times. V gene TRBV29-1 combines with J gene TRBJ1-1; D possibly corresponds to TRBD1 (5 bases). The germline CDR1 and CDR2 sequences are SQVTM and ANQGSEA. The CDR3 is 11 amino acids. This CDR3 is CLGGWGTEAFF. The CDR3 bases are TGCCTCGGGGGGTGGGGCACTGAAGCTTTCTTT.

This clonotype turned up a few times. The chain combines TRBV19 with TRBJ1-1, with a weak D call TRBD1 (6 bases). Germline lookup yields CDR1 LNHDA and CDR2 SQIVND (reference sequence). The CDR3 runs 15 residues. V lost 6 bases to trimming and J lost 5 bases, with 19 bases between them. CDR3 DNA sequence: TGTGCCAGTAGCGGGACAACCAAACGATCGACTGAAGCTTTCTTT. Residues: CASSGTTKRSTEAFF. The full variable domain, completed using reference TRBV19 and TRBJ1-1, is DGGITQSPKYLFRKEGQNVTLSCEQNLNHDAMYWYRQDPGQGLRLIYYSQIVNDFQKGDIAEGYSVSREKKESFPLTVTSAQKNPTAFYLCASSGTTKRSTEAFFGQGTRLTVV.

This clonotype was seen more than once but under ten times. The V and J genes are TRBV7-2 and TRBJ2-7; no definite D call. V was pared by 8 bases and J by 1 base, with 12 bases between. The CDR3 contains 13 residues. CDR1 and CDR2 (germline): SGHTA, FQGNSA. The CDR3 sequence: CASSAWRSYEQYF. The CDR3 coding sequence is TGTGCCAGCTCGGCGTGGCGTTCCTACGAGCAGTACTTC.

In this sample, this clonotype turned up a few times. The CDR3 loop reads CASTQGGGNYGYTF. CDR3 sequence (DNA): TGTGCCAGTACCCAAGGAGGGGGAAACTATGGCTACACCTTC. The chain uses TRBV19 and TRBJ1-2, with a tentative D call TRBD1 (6 bases). V dropped 7 bases and J dropped 2 bases, with 14 bases sitting between them. CDR1 is LNHDA and CDR2 is SQIVND in the germline V gene (reference sequence). The CDR3 runs 14 residues. Together with reference TRBV19 and TRBJ1-2, the CDR3 gives the full variable domain: DGGITQSPKYLFRKEGQNVTLSCEQNLNHDAMYWYRQDPGQGLRLIYYSQIVNDFQKGDIAEGYSVSREKKESFPLTVTSAQKNPTAFYLCASTQGGGNYGYTFGSGTRLTVV.

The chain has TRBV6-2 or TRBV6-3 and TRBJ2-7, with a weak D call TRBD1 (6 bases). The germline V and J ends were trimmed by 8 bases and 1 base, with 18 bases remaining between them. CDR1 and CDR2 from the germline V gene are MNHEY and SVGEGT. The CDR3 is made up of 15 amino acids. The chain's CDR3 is CASGGGTLFSYEQYF. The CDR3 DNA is TGTGCCAGCGGGGGTGGGACATTATTTTCCTACGAGCAGTACTTC.

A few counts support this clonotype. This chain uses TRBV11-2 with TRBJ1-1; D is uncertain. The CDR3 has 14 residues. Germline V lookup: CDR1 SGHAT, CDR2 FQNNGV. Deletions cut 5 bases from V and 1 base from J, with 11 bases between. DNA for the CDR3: TGTGCCAGCAGCCCAGTATGGGGGAACACTGAAGCTTTCTTT. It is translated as CASSPVWGNTEAFF.

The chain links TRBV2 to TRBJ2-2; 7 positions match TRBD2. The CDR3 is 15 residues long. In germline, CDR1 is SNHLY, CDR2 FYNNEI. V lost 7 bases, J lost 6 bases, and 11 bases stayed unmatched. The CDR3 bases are TGTGCCAGCACTACGCCGCGGGAGATGGCCGGGGAGCTGTTTTTT. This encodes CASTTPREMAGELFF.

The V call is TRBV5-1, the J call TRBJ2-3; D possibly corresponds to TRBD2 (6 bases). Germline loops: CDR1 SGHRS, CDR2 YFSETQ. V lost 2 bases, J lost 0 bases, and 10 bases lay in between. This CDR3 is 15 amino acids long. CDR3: CASSFAGTSTDTQYF. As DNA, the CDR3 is TGCGCCAGCAGCTTCGCCGGGACTAGCACAGATACGCAGTATTTT.

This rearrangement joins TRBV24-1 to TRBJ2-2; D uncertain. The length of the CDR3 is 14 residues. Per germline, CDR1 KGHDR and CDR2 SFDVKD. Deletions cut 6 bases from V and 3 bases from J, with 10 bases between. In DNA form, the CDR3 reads TGTGCCACCAGTTCCCTCGCAGACACCGGGGAGCTGTTTTTT. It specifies CATSSLADTGELFF.

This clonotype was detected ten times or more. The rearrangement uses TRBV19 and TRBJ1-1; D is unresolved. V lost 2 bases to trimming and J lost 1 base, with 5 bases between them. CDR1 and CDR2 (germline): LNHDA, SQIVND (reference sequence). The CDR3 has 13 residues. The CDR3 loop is CASSIIKNTEAFF. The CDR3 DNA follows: TGTGCCAGTAGTATAATAAAGAACACTGAAGCTTTCTTT.

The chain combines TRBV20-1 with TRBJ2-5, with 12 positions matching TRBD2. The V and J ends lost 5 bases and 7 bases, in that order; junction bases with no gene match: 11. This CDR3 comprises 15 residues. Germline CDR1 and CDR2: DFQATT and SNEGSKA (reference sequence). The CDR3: CSAYLAGGAIGTQYF. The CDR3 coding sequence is TGCAGTGCTTACCTAGCGGGAGGGGCTATCGGGACCCAGTACTTC.

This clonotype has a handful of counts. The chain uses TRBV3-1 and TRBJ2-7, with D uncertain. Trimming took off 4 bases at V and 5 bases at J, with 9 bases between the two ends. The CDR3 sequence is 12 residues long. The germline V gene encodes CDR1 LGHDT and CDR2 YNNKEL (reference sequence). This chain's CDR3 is CASSPSRHEQYF. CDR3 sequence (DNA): TGTGCCAGCAGCCCCAGTCGGCACGAGCAGTACTTC.

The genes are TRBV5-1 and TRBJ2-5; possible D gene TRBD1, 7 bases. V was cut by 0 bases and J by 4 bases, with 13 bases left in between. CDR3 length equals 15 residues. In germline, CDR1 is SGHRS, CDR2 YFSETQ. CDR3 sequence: CASSLVQGGLETQYF. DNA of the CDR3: TGCGCCAGCAGCTTGGTTCAGGGGGGACTAGAGACCCAGTACTTC.

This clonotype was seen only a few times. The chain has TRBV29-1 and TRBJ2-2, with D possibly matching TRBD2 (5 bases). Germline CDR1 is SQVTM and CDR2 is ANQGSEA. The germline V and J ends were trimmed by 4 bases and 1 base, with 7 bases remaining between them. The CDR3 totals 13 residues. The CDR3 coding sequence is TGCAGCGTTGGAGAGGGGAACACCGGGGAGCTGTTTTTT. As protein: CSVGEGNTGELFF.

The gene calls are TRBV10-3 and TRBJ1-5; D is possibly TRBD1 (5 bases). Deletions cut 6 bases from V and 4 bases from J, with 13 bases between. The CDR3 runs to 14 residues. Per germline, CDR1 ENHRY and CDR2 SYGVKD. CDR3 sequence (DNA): TGTGCCATCAGACCCGACAGAATAAATCAGCCCCAGCATTTT. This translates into CAIRPDRINQPQHF.

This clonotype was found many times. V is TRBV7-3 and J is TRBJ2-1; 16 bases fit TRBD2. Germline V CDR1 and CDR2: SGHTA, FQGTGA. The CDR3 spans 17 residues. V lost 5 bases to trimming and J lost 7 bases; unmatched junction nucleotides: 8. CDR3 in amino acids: CASSLAGLAGGKNEQFF. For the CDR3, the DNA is TGTGCCAGCAGCCTCGCGGGACTAGCGGGAGGGAAGAATGAGCAGTTCTTC.